This T cell receptor beta chain was obtained from a study of T cell repertoires in ileal Crohn's disease. Turning to the study itself: Every patient was operated on for stricturing (about 60%) or penetrating (39%) complications. Study findings and constraints: Within the first postoperative year, endoscopy came at median roughly seven months. High-frequency clones were more common in sorted CD8 than CD4 cells.

Each sample's TCRB immunosequencing used 450 to 550 nanograms of biopsy DNA. TCRdb's copy holds only in-frame clones and misses some; the assay was immunoSEQ multiplex PCR. In the table there are 55,000 to 65,000 clones, roughly nine tenths of which are singletons. As for time point: neoterminal ileum biopsy at postoperative endoscopy, about 6 months after surgery. This CDR3 contains 13 residues. Germline loops: CDR1 SEHNR, CDR2 FQNEAQ (reference sequence). Trimming stripped 5 bases from V and 5 bases from J, with 13 bases between. Comments on this clone: Its antigen is unknown.

The TCR was taken from an adult with Crohn's disease. Sequencing used ileal tissue. The chain couples TRBV7-9 to TRBJ2-7; D is undetermined. The CDR3 bases are TGTGCCAGCAGCCCCTCGGCGGCAGACGAGCAGTACTTC. This codes for CASSPSAADEQYF.